The next 6 T cell receptor beta chains were all read from a single sample in a study of blood T cell repertoires in COVID-19. Using immunoSEQ multiplex PCR, the repertoire was profiled, and TCRdb retains in-frame clones only, with some absent. The sample records roughly 150,000 clones, about four fifths being singletons. The sample consisted of peripheral blood. The origin of the receptors is an elderly woman with acute or convalescent COVID-19.

This rearrangement joins TRBV19 to TRBJ1-1; TRBD1 aligns across 12 bases. The CDR3 has 17 amino acids. J gave up 1 base and V 2 bases, and 5 bases lay outside the gene matches. Germline V gene lookup returns CDR1 LNHDA and CDR2 SQIVND (reference sequence). CDR3 nucleotide sequence: TGTGCCAGTAGTATATCGGGACAGGGGGCGCCGAACACTGAAGCTTTCTTT. It is translated as CASSISGQGAPNTEAFF.

This chain connects TRBV28 to TRBJ1-4; 7 bases are shared with TRBD1. V dropped 5 bases and J dropped 4; count of bases not matched to a gene: 4. Looked up from germline, CDR1 is MDHEN and CDR2 is SYDVKM. The CDR3 extends over 14 amino acids. This CDR3 is CASSIGTDNEKLFF. The DNA for the CDR3 is TGTGCCAGCAGTATCGGGACAGATAATGAAAAACTGTTTTTT.

The rearrangement joins TRBV4-2 to TRBJ2-5; 7 nucleotides line up with TRBD2. Germline CDR1 is LGHNA and CDR2 is YNFKEQ. The CDR3 is 18 amino acids. V shed 1 base, J shed 0 bases, and the junction held 11 bases outside the gene matches. The CDR3 reads CASSQGPSRTRYQETQYF. The DNA of the CDR3 is TGTGCCAGCAGCCAAGGCCCCTCTAGGACTAGGTACCAAGAGACCCAGTACTTC.

The chain employs TRBV2 and TRBJ1-1; D unclear. CDR3 length equals 13 residues. Trimming took off 6 bases at V and 1 base at J, with 9 bases between the two ends. Germline CDR1 is SNHLY and CDR2 is FYNNEI. In DNA form, the CDR3 reads TGTGCCAGCAGAGACAAGCCGAACACTGAAGCTTTCTTT. Encoded protein: CASRDKPNTEAFF.

The J gene is TRBJ1-4, the V gene TRBV7-9; 9 bases line up with TRBD1. The CDR3 sequence is 14 residues long. Germline trimming cut 6 bases from V and 4 bases from J; bases unmatched to any gene: 3. The germline V gene encodes CDR1 SEHNR and CDR2 FQNEAQ (reference sequence). As DNA, the CDR3 is TGTGCCAGCAGACAGACAGGGGGTAATGAAAAACTGTTTTTT. This gives the protein CASRQTGGNEKLFF.

This clone was seen once. The V gene is TRBV12-3 or TRBV12-4, the J gene TRBJ2-7, with TRBD2 identical over 7 bases. Trimming took 6 bases from V and 5 from J; bases not matched to a gene: 7. The CDR3 spans 13 residues. CDR3 amino acids: CASSAREVHEQYF. As DNA, the CDR3 is TGTGCCAGCAGCGCCCGGGAGGTCCACGAGCAGTACTTC.